This TCR beta chain was sequenced for a study of T cell repertoires in cytomegalovirus infection. Study-wide findings and caveats: Identification of carriers of CMV plus the relevant HLA was performed using cumulative public TCR beta family frequency. In two of eight donors, the top clonotype was HLA-C-restricted CMV-specific.

This clonotype showed up just a few times. What it binds is unknown. CDR1 is SEHNR and CDR2 is FQNEAQ in the germline V gene (reference sequence). The ends were cut back, 3 bases at V and 5 bases at J, with 40 bases in the middle. The CDR3 covers 23 residues. TCRdb reprocessed the reads via MiXCR and lists one record per CDR3 protein. The table shows about 130,000 distinct CDR3 sequences, with around 30% occurring only once. V is TRBV7-9 and J is TRBJ2-5; weak D call: TRBD2 (5 bases). Sample: CD8+ T cells from cultured PBMCs, taken from culture after CMV antigen stimulation. The receptor was derived from a human donor in good health (CMV status not recorded). Some clones in this sample may be carry-over from other donors' samples. As DNA, the CDR3 is TGTGCCAGCAGCTTCCCTGGTGTGAGGCTTACGGGGAACGACTTACTGAAGGCGGAGACCCAGTACTTC. Its translation is CASSFPGVRLTGNDLLKAETQYF. Supplemented by reference TRBV7-9 and TRBJ2-5, the full variable domain reads DTGVSQNPRHKITKRGQNVTFRCDPISEHNRLYWYRQTLGQGPEFLTYFQNEAQLEKSRLLSDRFSAERPKGSFSTLEIQRTEQGDSAMYLCASSFPGVRLTGNDLLKAETQYFGPGTRLLVL.